The clone carrying this TCR beta chain was counted once. What it recognizes is unknown. Together with a sample-barcoded 5' primer, a J-beta primer mix was included in a second PCR lasting roughly 6 to 12 cycles. TCRdb fed the 5' RACE reads into MiXCR, producing one record per CDR3 protein. The table shows about 1.4 million distinct CDR3 sequences, with approximately 59% occurring only once. The data belong to a study of blood T cells in healthy people across ages. Study findings and constraints: The donors' CMV status was not determined, possibly confounding changes in expanded clonotypes. Whereas aged donors had fewer naive CD4+ cells, long-lived donors had more of them and higher diversity. While age rose, TCR beta diversity per million T cells dropped in a roughly linear way.

CDR1 is SGHRS, CDR2 YFSETQ, per germline. The CDR3 spans 16 residues. The sequence was collected from a man aged 18-30 years in good health. This chain connects TRBV5-1 to TRBJ2-1; possibly TRBD1 for D (5 bases). TRBJ2-7 explains the end of the DNA better; the J call may be wrong. The sample was blood. The CDR3 here is CASSVIQGYSYNEQYF. In DNA form, the CDR3 reads TGCGCCAGCAGCGTAATCCAGGGTTACTCCTACAATGAGCAGTACTTC.